The text below deals with one T cell receptor beta chain. Its antigen is unknown. The CDR3 contains 15 residues. V was clipped by 3 bases and J by 2 bases; unmatched bases: 6. Germline CDR1 SGDLS, CDR2 YYNGEE. This specimen belongs to a study of CD8 T cells in ankylosing spondylitis. Findings and caveats of the study: Past studies reported some motif variants in reactive arthritis synovial fluid and blood.

One entry per CDR3 protein, called by TCRdb with MiXCR from the 5' RACE reads. This sample has almost 250,000 distinct CDR3 sequences, with 30% to 40% found just once. The origin of this receptor is a male donor with ankylosing spondylitis or in good health (not recorded which). This chain uses TRBV9 with TRBJ2-3; 7 positions match TRBD1. The sequenced sample was blood, either unsorted or a sorted T cell fraction (not recorded which). The DNA of the CDR3 is TGTGCCAGCAGCGGGGGACAGCGGCACACAGATACGCAGTATTTT. Residues: CASSGGQRHTDTQYF.